This T cell receptor (beta chain) was captured by sequencing in a study of shared clonotypes between healthy human individuals. In the study overall: Every donor yielded three CD4 naive, three CD4 memory, two CD8 naive and one CD8 memory plate. Findings and limits, study-wide: Sorted-subset sequencing was shown by rarefaction to be incomplete despite large depth. When naive CD4 clonotypes were compared across several donors, about 4.9% were shared.

The data were produced by immunoSEQ multiplex PCR, yet TCRdb's version contains in-frame clones alone and is incomplete. The table shows around 1 million clones, with 70% to 85% occurring only once. Worth noting for this clone: Its antigen remains unidentified.

Germline V CDR1 and CDR2: SGHDT, YYEEEE. V was cut by 0 bases and J by 0 bases, with 6 bases left in between. The CDR3 loop spans 15 amino acids. Sequenced material: memory CD4+ T cells sorted from blood. The subset denotes: CD45RA-negative fraction. The receptor was isolated from a man between 18 and 29 years old in good health. The J gene is TRBJ1-4, the V gene TRBV5-6, with unresolved D. DNA of the CDR3: TGTGCCAGCAGCTTGGCGAGTCCAACTAATGAAAAACTGTTTTTT. Translating gives CASSLASPTNEKLFF.